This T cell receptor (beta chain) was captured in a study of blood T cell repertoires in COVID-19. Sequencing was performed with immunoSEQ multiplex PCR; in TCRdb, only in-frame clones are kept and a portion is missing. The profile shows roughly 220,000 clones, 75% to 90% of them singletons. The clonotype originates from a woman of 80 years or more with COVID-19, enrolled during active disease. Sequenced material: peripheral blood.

The CDR3 nucleotides read TGTGCCAGCAGCTCGAGGACAGGGGAACTGTTTTTT. Amino acid sequence: CASSSRTGELFF. This chain links TRBV5-5 with TRBJ1-4; 9 bases agree with TRBD1. Germline V lookup: CDR1 SGHKS, CDR2 YYEKEE (reference sequence). This CDR3 region has 12 residues. V lost 3 bases to trimming and J lost 12 bases; unmatched junction nucleotides: 3.